The following is a T cell receptor (beta chain) sequence with its context. What it binds is not known. An end of the junction differs from the germline gene, which may be a read error. The CDR3 is 13 residues long. Germline lookup yields CDR1 ENHRY and CDR2 SYGVKD. This entry belongs to a study of identical twins. Study conclusions and caveats: Out-of-frame TCR alpha sharing in monozygotic twins exceeded recombination model predictions.

TCRdb independently ran MiXCR on the 5' RACE reads; one entry per CDR3 protein. The sample comprises 1.5 million or so distinct CDR3 sequences, less than 35% of which are singletons, and around 0.25% rests with the top ten. V usage is TRBV10-3 and J usage is TRBJ2-5; possibly TRBD1 for D (6 bases). Material: cord blood. This TCR was recovered from a newborn girl in good health. CDR3 DNA sequence: TGTGCCATCAGTAGAGACAGGCAAGAGACCCAGTCCTTC. It specifies CAISRDRQETQSF.